The clone carrying this T cell receptor beta chain has a single count. Between the trimmed V and J ends, which lost 2 bases and 6 bases, there was a span of 11 bases. The CDR3 is made up of 13 amino acids. Germline CDR1 is SNHLY and CDR2 is FYNNEI. Time point of the sample: recipient sample about 28 days before transplant, after cytoreduction. Blood collection times were about day -28 and days 30, 100, 180 posttransplant. The sample originates from a study of T cell clonotyping in hematopoietic cell transplantation. In the study overall: Cytoreduction preceded collection of pretransplant recipient samples.

Data came from immunoSEQ multiplex PCR; TCRdb stores just in-frame clones and leaves some out. The profile shows under 11,000 clones, 92% of them singletons. Sample: peripheral blood mononuclear cells, taken before stem cell transplant. The clonotype comes from a middle-aged woman with acute myeloid leukemia. Some clones in this sample may be carry-over from other donors' samples. The chain has TRBV2 and TRBJ2-7, with D possibly matching TRBD2 (5 bases). This CDR3 is CASSEWGVVEQYF. The CDR3 DNA follows: TGTGCCAGCAGTGAATGGGGAGTCGTCGAGCAGTACTTC.